Each of the 26 T cell receptor beta chains below was sequenced from the same sample in a study of T cells expressing NK-cell markers. For each CDR3 protein, TCRdb gives one entry from its re-call of the 5' RACE reads, without DNA. The sample totals fewer than 550,000 distinct CDR3 sequences. Sequencing used blood T cells: a sorted CD56 or NKG2C T cell subset, CD4+ or CD8+ T cells, or bulk PBMC T cells (not recorded which). The receptors were sampled from a woman between 50 and 59 years old in good health.

The chain is built from TRBV6-2 or TRBV6-3 and TRBJ2-1. CDR1 is MNHEY, CDR2 SVGEGT, per germline. This CDR3 is built from 14 residues. This chain's CDR3 is CASSYSVTRNEQFF.

The chain uses TRBV29-1 and TRBJ2-5; TCRdb lists TRBD2, though no DNA is available to test this call. The CDR3 is 14 residues long. CDR1 SQVTM and CDR2 ANQGSEA come from the germline V gene. The CDR3 region is CSVTTSGRAQTQYF.

This chain links TRBV5-1 with TRBJ2-1; there is no DNA to check the TCRdb D call of TRBD2. The CDR3 sequence is 14 residues long. Germline V gene data show CDR1 as SGHRS and CDR2 as YFSETQ. CDR3 residues: CASSLAVLAGEQFF.

The CDR3 protein is CASSPDDIGETQYF. The chain has TRBV6-1 and TRBJ2-5. The germline V gene encodes CDR1 MNHNS and CDR2 SASEGT. There are 14 residues in the CDR3.

The chain couples TRBV4-1 to TRBJ2-5. This CDR3 spans 14 amino acids. Germline CDR1 and CDR2: MGHRA and YSYEKL. CDR3 protein: CASSQEGPRETQYF.

The chain couples TRBV29-1 to TRBJ2-1; TCRdb outputs TRBD1, but without DNA this stays unchecked. The germline CDR1 and CDR2 sequences are SQVTM and ANQGSEA. The length of the CDR3 is 13 residues. CDR3 sequence reads: CSVGQGHYNEQFF.

The rearrangement links TRBV20-1 to TRBJ2-1. Germline CDR1 is DFQATT and CDR2 is SNEGSKA (reference sequence). The CDR3 contains 14 residues. The CDR3 here is CSASVAGVYNEQFF.

This chain connects TRBV7-8 to TRBJ2-3; TCRdb's assignment of TRBD2 cannot be checked, as there is no DNA. CDR1 and CDR2 (germline): SGHVS, FQNEAQ. The CDR3 has 16 residues. The CDR3 is CASSPSGRAPPDTQYF.

The V and J genes are TRBV12-3 or TRBV12-4 and TRBJ2-3. The CDR3 length is 14 residues. CDR3: CASSFLVYTDTQYF.

V usage is TRBV11-1 and J usage is TRBJ2-1; TCRdb's D call of TRBD1 is untestable without DNA. The CDR3 contains 13 residues. The germline V gene encodes CDR1 SGHAT and CDR2 FQDESV (reference sequence). The CDR3 loop is CASSSQPGGEQFF.

The V and J genes are TRBV12-3 or TRBV12-4 and TRBJ1-1. The length of the CDR3 is 16 residues. The CDR3: CASSPRVSVTHTEAFF.

V gene TRBV5-1 combines with J gene TRBJ2-5; TCRdb outputs TRBD2, but without DNA this stays unchecked. Germline V CDR1 and CDR2: SGHRS, YFSETQ. This CDR3 spans 15 amino acids. The chain's CDR3 is CASSFYLADEETQYF.

The chain combines TRBV21-1 with TRBJ2-5; TCRdb reports TRBD1, a call that lacks DNA to check it against. TRBV21-1 is reported as a pseudogene. CDR3 length equals 19 residues. The CDR3 loop is CASTSHVRRLSGPKETQYF.

This chain joins TRBV7-6 and TRBJ2-5; the TRBD2 assignment by TCRdb is unverifiable without DNA. This CDR3 is built from 15 residues. Germline loops: CDR1 SGHVS, CDR2 FNYEAQ. CDR3 region: CASSPMAGVSETQYF. Complete variable domain (other parts from reference TRBV7-6 and TRBJ2-5): GAGVSQSPRYKVTKRGQDVALRCDPISGHVSLYWYRQALGQGPEFLTYFNYEAQQDKSGLPNDRFSAERPEGSISTLTIQRTEQRDSAMYRCASSPMAGVSETQYFGPGTRLLVL.

The chain combines TRBV29-1 with TRBJ2-6. The CDR3 contains 16 residues. Germline V lookup: CDR1 SQVTM, CDR2 ANQGSEA. The CDR3 here is CSVALQEGFGANVLTF.

The rearrangement links TRBV12-5 to TRBJ2-7; there is no DNA to check the TCRdb D call of TRBD2. Germline V lookup: CDR1 LGHNT, CDR2 FRNRAP. The CDR3 consists of 13 residues. CDR3 protein: CASGLELVAEQYF.

This chain links TRBV2 with TRBJ2-1; the D call from TCRdb, TRBD1, cannot be confirmed without DNA. Germline CDR1 SNHLY, CDR2 FYNNEI. This CDR3 is built from 18 residues. Here the CDR3 reads CASARQGAGESSYNEQFF.

This chain uses TRBV12-3 or TRBV12-4 with TRBJ2-1; no DNA is available, so the TRBD2 call from TCRdb remains unchecked. CDR3 length: 17 amino acids. The CDR3 is CASATLSLAGGYNEQFF.

The chain joins TRBV28 to TRBJ1-1. The CDR3 loop spans 14 amino acids. Looked up from germline, CDR1 is MDHEN and CDR2 is SYDVKM. CDR3 in amino acids: CASSLPSRFMIPFF.

The chain combines TRBV20-1 with TRBJ1-6; TCRdb reports TRBD1, a call that lacks DNA to check it against. CDR1 and CDR2 (germline): DFQATT, SNEGSKA (reference sequence). The CDR3 is 13 amino acids. This chain's CDR3 is CSASTGARSPLHF.

The chain combines TRBV3-1 with TRBJ2-1; TCRdb's D call of TRBD2 is untestable without DNA. The CDR3 is 15 amino acids. Germline CDR1 is LGHDT and CDR2 is YNNKEL (reference sequence). The CDR3 loop is CASRIGGRAGNEQFF.

The chain links TRBV20-1 to TRBJ2-3; no DNA is available, so the TRBD1 call from TCRdb remains unchecked. The CDR3 is 12 residues long. CDR1 is DFQATT and CDR2 is SNEGSKA in the germline V gene (reference sequence). The CDR3 sequence: CGATAEADTQYF.

The V gene is TRBV4-2, the J gene TRBJ2-1; TCRdb picks TRBD2, but there is no DNA to check that call. Germline CDR1 is LGHNA and CDR2 is YNFKEQ. This CDR3 spans 17 amino acids. CDR3 sequence reads: CASSQGLAGGPGIAQFF.

This sequence joins TRBV6-5 and TRBJ1-6; with no DNA, the TCRdb D assignment of TRBD1 cannot be verified. The CDR3 loop spans 13 amino acids. Germline V gene sequence: CDR1 MNHEY, CDR2 SVGAGI. CDR3 in amino acids: CASSSRGYSPLHF.

V usage is TRBV2 and J usage is TRBJ2-2; lacking DNA, the TRBD1 call made by TCRdb goes unchecked. Germline V gene data show CDR1 as SNHLY and CDR2 as FYNNEI. CDR3 length equals 14 residues. The CDR3 region is CASRSYGAAGELFF.

This rearrangement joins TRBV28 to TRBJ2-3. The CDR3 loop spans 13 amino acids. CDR1 is MDHEN, CDR2 SYDVKM, per germline. The CDR3 region is CASKKDSTDTQYF.